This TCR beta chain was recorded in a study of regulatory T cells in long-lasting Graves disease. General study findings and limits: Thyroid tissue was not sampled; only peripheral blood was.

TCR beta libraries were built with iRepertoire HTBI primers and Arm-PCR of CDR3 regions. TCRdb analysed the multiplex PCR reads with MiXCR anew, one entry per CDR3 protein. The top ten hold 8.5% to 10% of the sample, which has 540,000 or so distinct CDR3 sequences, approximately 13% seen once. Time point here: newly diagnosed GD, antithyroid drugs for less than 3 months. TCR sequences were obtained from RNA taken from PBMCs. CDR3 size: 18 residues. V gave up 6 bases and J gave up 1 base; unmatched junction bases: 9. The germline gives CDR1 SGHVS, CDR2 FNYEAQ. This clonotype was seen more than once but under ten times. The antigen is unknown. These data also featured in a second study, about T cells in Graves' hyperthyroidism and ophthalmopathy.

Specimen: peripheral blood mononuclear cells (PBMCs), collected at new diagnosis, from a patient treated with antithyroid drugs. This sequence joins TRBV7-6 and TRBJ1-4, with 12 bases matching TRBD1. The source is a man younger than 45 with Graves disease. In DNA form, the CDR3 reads TGTGCCAGCAGGGGACAGGGGGCAATAGGAAGAACTAATGAAAAACTGTTTTTT. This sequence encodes CASRGQGAIGRTNEKLFF.